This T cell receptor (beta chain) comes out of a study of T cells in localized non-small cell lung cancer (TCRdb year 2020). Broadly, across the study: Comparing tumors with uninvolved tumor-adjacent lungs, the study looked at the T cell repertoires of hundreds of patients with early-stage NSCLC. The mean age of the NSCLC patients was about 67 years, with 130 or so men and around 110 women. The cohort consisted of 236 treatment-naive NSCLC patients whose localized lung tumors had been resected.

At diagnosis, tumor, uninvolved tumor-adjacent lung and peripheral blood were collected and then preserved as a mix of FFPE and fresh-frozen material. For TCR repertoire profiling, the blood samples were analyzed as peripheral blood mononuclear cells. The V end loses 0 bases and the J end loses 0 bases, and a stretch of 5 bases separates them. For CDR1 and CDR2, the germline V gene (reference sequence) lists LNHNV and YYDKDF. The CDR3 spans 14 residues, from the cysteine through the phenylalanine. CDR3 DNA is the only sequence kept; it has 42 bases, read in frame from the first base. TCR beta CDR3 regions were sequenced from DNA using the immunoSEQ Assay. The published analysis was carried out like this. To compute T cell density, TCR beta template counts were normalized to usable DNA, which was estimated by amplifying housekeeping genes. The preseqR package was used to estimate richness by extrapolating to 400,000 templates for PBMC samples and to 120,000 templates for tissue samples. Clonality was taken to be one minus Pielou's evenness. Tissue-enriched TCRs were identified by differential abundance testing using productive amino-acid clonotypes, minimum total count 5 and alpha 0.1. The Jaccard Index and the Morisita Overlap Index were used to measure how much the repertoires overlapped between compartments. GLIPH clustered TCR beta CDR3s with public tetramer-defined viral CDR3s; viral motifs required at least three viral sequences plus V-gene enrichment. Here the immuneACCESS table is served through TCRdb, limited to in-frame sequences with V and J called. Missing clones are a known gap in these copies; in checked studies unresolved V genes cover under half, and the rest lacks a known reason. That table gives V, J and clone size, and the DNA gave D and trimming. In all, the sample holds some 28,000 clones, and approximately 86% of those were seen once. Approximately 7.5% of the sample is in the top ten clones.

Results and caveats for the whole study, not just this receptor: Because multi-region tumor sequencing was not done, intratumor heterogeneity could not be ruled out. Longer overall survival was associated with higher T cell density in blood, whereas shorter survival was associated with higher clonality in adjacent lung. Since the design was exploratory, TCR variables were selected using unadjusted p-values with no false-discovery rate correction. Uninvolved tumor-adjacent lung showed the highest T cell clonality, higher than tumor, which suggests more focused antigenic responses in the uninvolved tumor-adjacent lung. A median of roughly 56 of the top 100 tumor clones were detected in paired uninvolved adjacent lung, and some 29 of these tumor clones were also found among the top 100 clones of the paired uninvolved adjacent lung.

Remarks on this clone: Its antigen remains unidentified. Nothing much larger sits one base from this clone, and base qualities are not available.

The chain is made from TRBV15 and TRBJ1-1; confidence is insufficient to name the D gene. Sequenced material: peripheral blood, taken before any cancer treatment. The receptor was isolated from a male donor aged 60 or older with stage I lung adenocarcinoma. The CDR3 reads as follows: CATSRDQMNTEAFF. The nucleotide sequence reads TGTGCCACCAGCAGAGATCAAATGAACACTGAAGCTTTCTTT.